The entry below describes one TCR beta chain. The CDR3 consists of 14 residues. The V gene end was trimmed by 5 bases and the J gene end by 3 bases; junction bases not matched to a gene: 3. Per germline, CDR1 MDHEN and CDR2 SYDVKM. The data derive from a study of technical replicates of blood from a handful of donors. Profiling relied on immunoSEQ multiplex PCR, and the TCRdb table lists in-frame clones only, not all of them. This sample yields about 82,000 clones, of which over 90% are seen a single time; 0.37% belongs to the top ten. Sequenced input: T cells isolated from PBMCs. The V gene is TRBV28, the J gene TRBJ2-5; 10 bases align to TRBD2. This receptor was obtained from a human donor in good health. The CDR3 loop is CASSSLAGEETQYF. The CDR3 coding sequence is TGTGCCAGCAGTAGCCTAGCGGGAGAAGAGACCCAGTACTTC.